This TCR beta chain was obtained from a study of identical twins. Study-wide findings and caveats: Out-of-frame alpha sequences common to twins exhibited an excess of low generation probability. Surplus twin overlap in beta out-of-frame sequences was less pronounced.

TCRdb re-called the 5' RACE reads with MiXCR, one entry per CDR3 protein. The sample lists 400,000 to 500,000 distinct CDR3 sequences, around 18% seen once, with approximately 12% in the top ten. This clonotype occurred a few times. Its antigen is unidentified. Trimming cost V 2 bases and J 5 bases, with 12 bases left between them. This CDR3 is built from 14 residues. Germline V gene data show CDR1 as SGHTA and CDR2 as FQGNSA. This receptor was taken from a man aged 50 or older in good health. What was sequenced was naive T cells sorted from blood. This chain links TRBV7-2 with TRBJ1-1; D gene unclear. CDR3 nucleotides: TGTGCCAGCAGCTTACCGGGGAGGGCGACTGAAGCTTTCTTT. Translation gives CASSLPGRATEAFF.